The 2 T cell receptor beta chains listed next were all sequenced from one sample in a study of siplizumab effects on memory and regulatory T cells. The data were produced by immunoSEQ multiplex PCR, yet TCRdb's version contains in-frame clones alone and is incomplete. Of 90,000 to 120,000 clones listed, roughly 94% are singletons. Material: Tregs sorted from blood. The receptors derive from a human donor in good health.

This clone is a singleton in its sample. This CDR3 reads CASKSLAGTGEQYF. The DNA of the CDR3 is TGTGCCAGTAAGTCGCTGGCGGGAACGGGAGAGCAGTACTTC. The chain combines TRBV19 with TRBJ2-7, with D possibly being TRBD2 (6 bases). CDR1 is LNHDA, CDR2 SQIVND, per germline (reference sequence). This CDR3 region has 14 residues. V was cut by 7 bases and J by 7 bases, with 20 bases left in between.

The V and J genes are TRBV5-1 and TRBJ2-2; the D gene could be TRBD1 or TRBD2 (5 bases each). Between the trimmed V and J ends, which lost 2 bases and 2 bases, there was a span of 22 bases. The germline CDR1 and CDR2 sequences are SGHRS and YFSETQ. The CDR3 is 19 amino acids. The CDR3: CASSFRGSAHRFNTGELFF. For the CDR3, the DNA is TGCGCCAGCAGCTTTCGGGGCTCCGCCCACCGGTTCAACACCGGGGAGCTGTTTTTT.